These 27 T cell receptor beta chains were all obtained from the same sample, sequenced in a study of cytomegalovirus exposure and HLA in healthy donors. Use of 60 Vbeta and 13 Jbeta primers characterized the PCR. The data were produced by immunoSEQ multiplex PCR, yet TCRdb's version contains in-frame clones alone and is incomplete. Of around 130,000 clones listed, around 65% were seen once; the top ten hold 5.5% to 7.5%. Sequenced: PBMCs. The receptors originated from a woman aged 60-75 years in good health and CMV-seronegative.

The chain has TRBV18 and TRBJ2-3; a weak D match, TRBD1 (6 bases). The CDR3 sequence is 15 residues long. V shed 3 bases and J shed 3 bases, with 13 bases lying between them. In germline, CDR1 is KGHSH, CDR2 LQKENI. The CDR3: CASSPTGGRTDTQYF. CDR3 coding DNA: TGTGCCAGCTCACCGACAGGAGGAAGGACAGATACGCAGTATTTT.

The gene calls are TRBV11-2 and TRBJ2-3, with D hard to call. Germline CDR1 and CDR2: SGHAT and FQNNGV. V was pared by 3 bases and J by 2 bases, with 12 bases between. This CDR3 is built from 15 residues. Written as DNA, the CDR3 is TGTGCCAGCAGCTTCACAGAACAGCCCACAGATACGCAGTATTTT. Translated: CASSFTEQPTDTQYF.

The V call is TRBV10-3, the J call TRBJ2-3; 9 bases agree with TRBD2. The CDR3 sequence is 20 residues long. V was pared by 4 bases and J by 8 bases, with 25 bases of the junction left unmatched. Germline loops: CDR1 ENHRY, CDR2 SYGVKD. The CDR3 region is CAISGPLGLAGNLPRGTQYF. Written as DNA, the CDR3 is TGTGCCATCAGTGGGCCTTTGGGGCTAGCGGGGAACTTGCCCCGGGGTACGCAGTATTTT.

V and J are TRBV7-2 and TRBJ2-7, with a possible D match to TRBD2 (6 bases). Germline-derived CDR1 and CDR2 are SGHTA and FQGNSA. The V gene lost 5 bases and the J gene lost 0 bases, with 11 bases spanning the gap. The CDR3 consists of 14 residues. This CDR3 reads CASSRDGSSYEQYF. CDR3 sequence (DNA): TGTGCCAGCAGCCGGGACGGGAGCTCCTACGAGCAGTACTTC.

The V call is TRBV4-3, the J call TRBJ2-1; D may be TRBD2 (5 bases). Trimming took 0 bases from V and 3 from J, leaving 9 bases between them. The CDR3 spans 15 residues. Per the germline V gene, CDR1 is LGHNA and CDR2 is YSLEER. Here the CDR3 reads CASSQEQAGYNEQFF. The CDR3 DNA reads as TGCGCCAGCAGCCAAGAGCAGGCGGGCTACAATGAGCAGTTCTTC.

The chain joins TRBV7-2 to TRBJ2-7; 12 nucleotides align to TRBD2. CDR3 size: 16 residues. From germline, CDR1 is SGHTA and CDR2 FQGNSA. Trimming took 5 bases from V and 0 from J; bases not matched to a gene: 5. CDR3 loop: CASSRTSGVSSYEQYF. The DNA for the CDR3 is TGTGCCAGCAGCAGGACTAGCGGGGTGAGCTCCTACGAGCAGTACTTC.

This clone was seen only a few times. The V gene is TRBV7-8, the J gene TRBJ1-1; D is ambiguous. Germline V gives CDR1 SGHVS, CDR2 FQNEAQ. The CDR3 covers 14 residues. Trimming took 3 bases from V and 1 from J, leaving 9 bases between them. The CDR3: CASSFAGPNTEAFF. The CDR3 nucleotides are TGTGCCAGCAGCTTCGCGGGCCCGAACACTGAAGCTTTCTTT. Filled out from reference TRBV7-8 and TRBJ1-1, the complete variable domain reads GAGVSQSPRYKVAKRGQDVALRCDPISGHVSLFWYQQALGQGPEFLTYFQNEAQLDKSGLPSDRFFAERPEGSVSTLKIQRTQQEDSAVYLCASSFAGPNTEAFFGQGTRLTVV.

The rearrangement joins TRBV29-1 to TRBJ2-7; 7 bases line up with TRBD2. With V trimmed by 0 bases and J by 7 bases, 12 bases remained unmatched. The CDR3 is 15 amino acids. Germline V gene data show CDR1 as SQVTM and CDR2 as ANQGSEA. DNA of the CDR3: TGCAGCGTTGAAGAGGCGAGGGGACTATTCAAAGAGCAGTACTTC. Translating it yields CSVEEARGLFKEQYF.

The chain recombines TRBV5-1 with TRBJ1-4; TRBD1 aligns across 9 bases. This CDR3 is 16 amino acids long. Germline lookup yields CDR1 SGHRS and CDR2 YFSETQ. The V segment lost 4 bases and the J segment 3 bases; nucleotides outside the gene matches: 7. The CDR3 sequence is CASSVGTGLANEKLFF. CDR3 sequence (DNA): TGCGCCAGCAGCGTAGGGACAGGGTTGGCTAATGAAAAACTGTTTTTT. Full variable domain (missing parts from reference TRBV5-1 and TRBJ1-4): KAGVTQTPRYLIKTRGQQVTLSCSPISGHRSVSWYQQTPGQGLQFLFEYFSETQRNKGNFPGRFSGRQFSNSRSEMNVSTLELGDSALYLCASSVGTGLANEKLFFGSGTQLSVL.

The chain has TRBV5-6 and TRBJ1-6; D gene unclear. The CDR3 runs to 15 residues. V was cut by 0 bases and J by 7 bases, with 11 bases left in between. CDR1 is SGHDT and CDR2 is YYEEEE in the germline V gene. In nucleotides, the CDR3 is TGTGCCAGCAGCTTGGATATGGAGTCGAATTCACCCCTCCACTTT. Translating gives CASSLDMESNSPLHF.

V is TRBV11-2 and J is TRBJ2-1; 10 nucleotides agree with TRBD2. Germline CDR1 SGHAT, CDR2 FQNNGV. Trimming removed 3 bases from V and 1 base from J; junction bases left unmatched: 3. There are 16 residues in the CDR3. The CDR3 DNA follows: TGTGCCAGCAGCTTGCTAGCGGGGGATTCCTACAATGAGCAGTTCTTC. It codes for CASSLLAGDSYNEQFF.

This clone was detected a few times. The J gene is TRBJ1-1, the V gene TRBV7-9, with TRBD1 as a possible D gene (5 bases). The CDR3 consists of 13 residues. The V end was cut by 0 bases, the J end by 10 bases, with 12 bases between. The germline CDR1 and CDR2 sequences are SEHNR and FQNEAQ (reference sequence). The CDR3 nucleotides read TGTGCCAGCAGCTTAGCTACAGGTGTGGTAGCTTTCTTT. Its protein is CASSLATGVVAFF.

This clone is a singleton in its sample. This chain links TRBV2 with TRBJ1-6; 7 bases map to TRBD1. The trim removed 3 bases at V and 9 bases at J, leaving 8 bases unmatched. The CDR3 contains 15 residues. Germline-derived CDR1 and CDR2 are SNHLY and FYNNEI. The CDR3 coding sequence is TGTGCCAGCAGTGATGACAGGGCCTGGGGTTCACCCCTCCACTTT. Its protein product is CASSDDRAWGSPLHF.

The CDR3 is CASSRGYSNQPQHF. In nucleotides, the CDR3 is TGTGCCAGCTCAAGGGGGTATAGCAATCAGCCCCAGCATTTT. J is TRBJ1-5 and V is TRBV6-5; perhaps TRBD1 as D (6 bases). The CDR3 loop spans 14 amino acids. The germline V gene has CDR1 MNHEY and CDR2 SVGAGI. Trimming removed 8 bases from V and 0 bases from J, with 11 bases in between.

V usage is TRBV5-1 and J usage is TRBJ1-2; 10 positions match TRBD1. The CDR3 is made up of 15 amino acids. Germline CDR1 is SGHRS and CDR2 is YFSETQ. V was pared by 3 bases and J by 6 bases, with 8 bases of the junction left unmatched. In DNA, the CDR3 is TGCGCCAGCAGCTCTGACAGGGGGCGGGGTAATGGCTACACCTTC. Translated: CASSSDRGRGNGYTF.

This chain uses TRBV5-1 with TRBJ2-1; D is uncertain. CDR3 length: 14 amino acids. V lost 4 bases and J lost 0, with 8 bases in between. CDR1 and CDR2 from the germline V gene are SGHRS and YFSETQ. The DNA for the CDR3 is TGCGCCAGCAGCCCGGAGAGCTCCTACAATGAGCAGTTCTTC. It yields the protein CASSPESSYNEQFF.

This clone was seen only a few times. CDR3 amino acids: CAISRQGEGTGELFF. CDR3 sequence (DNA): TGTGCCATCAGTCGACAGGGTGAGGGCACCGGGGAGCTGTTTTTT. The V gene is TRBV10-3, the J gene TRBJ2-2; 7 bases map to TRBD1. Germline-derived CDR1 and CDR2 are ENHRY and SYGVKD. CDR3 length: 15 residues. J lost 4 bases, V lost 5 bases, and 7 bases had no gene match.

J is TRBJ2-7 and V is TRBV28, with TRBD2 matching over 11 bases. This CDR3 is 14 amino acids long. V shed 4 bases and J 6 bases; nucleotides not matched to a gene: 5. The V gene's germline CDR1 is MDHEN and CDR2 SYDVKM. DNA of the CDR3: TGTGCCAGCAGTTCTAGCGGGAGGCCGGCCGAGCAGTACTTC. It codes for CASSSSGRPAEQYF.

The J gene is TRBJ2-7, the V gene TRBV5-1; no definite D call. Germline CDR1 SGHRS, CDR2 YFSETQ. V dropped 2 bases and J dropped 2 bases, with 8 bases sitting between them. The CDR3 has 13 amino acids. The CDR3 sequence: CASSFGGTYEQYF. The DNA of the CDR3 is TGCGCCAGCAGCTTCGGCGGTACCTACGAGCAGTACTTC.

The CDR3 here is CASSQPREGYGYTF. In nucleotides, the CDR3 is TGTGCCAGCAGCCAGCCTAGGGAGGGATATGGCTACACCTTC. V is TRBV4-2 and J is TRBJ1-2; D call uncertain. Trimming took 3 bases from V and 5 from J, leaving 13 bases between them. Germline V lookup: CDR1 LGHNA, CDR2 YNFKEQ. The CDR3 loop spans 14 amino acids.

This clone was observed a few times. A junction end diverges from the germline sequence, so it may reflect a read error. The V and J genes are TRBV5-6 and TRBJ1-5; D is ambiguous. The CDR3 covers 13 residues. The germline CDR1 and CDR2 sequences are SGHDT and YYEEEE. The CDR3: CASSLADGRDSNF. CDR3 nucleotides: TGTGCCAGCAGCTTGGCCGATGGGAGGGATTCGAATTTT.

The V and J genes are TRBV19 and TRBJ1-2; 7 bases map to TRBD1. The V gene's germline CDR1 is LNHDA and CDR2 SQIVND (reference sequence). This CDR3 spans 16 amino acids. V was pared by 4 bases and J by 2 bases, with 10 bases of the junction left unmatched. CDR3 sequence reads: CASSNDRQGINYGYTF. The CDR3 coding sequence is TGTGCCAGTAGTAACGACCGACAGGGTATAAACTATGGCTACACCTTC.

This clone was detected once. The chain has TRBV19 and TRBJ2-7, with TRBD2 identical over 8 bases. Germline lookup yields CDR1 LNHDA and CDR2 SQIVND (reference sequence). CDR3 length: 14 amino acids. V lost 2 bases, J lost 4 bases, and 4 bases stayed unmatched. The DNA of the CDR3 is TGTGCCAGTAGTATAAGCGGGAGAGAGTACGAGCAGTACTTC. This codes for CASSISGREYEQYF.

This clone has only a few counts. The genes are TRBV4-3 and TRBJ1-2; D is undetermined. The CDR3 covers 14 residues. CDR1 and CDR2 (germline): LGHNA, YSLEER. V was cut by 0 bases and J by 2 bases, with 7 bases left in between. The CDR3 DNA reads as TGCGCCAGCAGCCAAGATTCCGGGAACTATGGCTACACCTTC. It is translated as CASSQDSGNYGYTF.

This clone occurred once. This chain links TRBV28 with TRBJ1-2, with 9 bases matching TRBD1. Germline CDR1 MDHEN, CDR2 SYDVKM. V shed 6 bases and J 4 bases; nucleotides not matched to a gene: 6. The CDR3 is made up of 14 amino acids. The CDR3 coding sequence is TGTGCCAGCAGCGAGGGACAGGGTTTCTATGGCTACACCTTC. Translated: CASSEGQGFYGYTF.

The chain is built from TRBV21-1 and TRBJ2-1; the table assigns TRBD1, which was not confirmed against the DNA. TRBV21-1 is a recognized pseudogene. The CDR3 is 14 residues long. The CDR3 DNA reads TGTGCCAGCAGCACACGACAGGCGTACAATGAGCAGTTCTTC. Translation gives CASSTRQAYNEQFF.

A few counts support this clone. V gene TRBV9 combines with J gene TRBJ2-7; tentative D call: TRBD2 (5 bases). V lost 2 bases and J 3 bases, leaving 18 bases between the germline ends. Germline V gene sequence: CDR1 SGDLS, CDR2 YYNGEE. This CDR3 is 16 amino acids long. CDR3 DNA sequence: TGTGCCAGCAGCGTCCTGGACTCCCAACACTACTACGAGCAGTACTTC. It encodes CASSVLDSQHYYEQYF.